This TCR beta chain was identified in a study of cytomegalovirus exposure and HLA in healthy donors. Whole-study results and caveats: A missense variant in DCLRE1C was later tied to TCR beta V- and J-gene trimming.

The CDR3 loop spans 16 amino acids. Germline V gene data show CDR1 as MNHNS and CDR2 as SASEGT. Points on this clone: Its antigen is currently unknown. Compared with germline, one end of the junction differs, possibly owing to a read error.

The study ran its PCR with 60 Vbeta and 13 Jbeta primers. Clones were read by immunoSEQ multiplex PCR, and TCRdb kept only the in-frame ones, dropping some. Found here are approximately 110,000 clones, nearly 75% of them singletons; the top ten hold 4% to 5.5%. This clonotype was obtained from a man younger than 40 in good health and CMV-seropositive. The chain is built from TRBV6-1 and TRBJ2-2, with D possibly TRBD2 on 6 matching bases. The sample consisted of PBMCs. The chain's CDR3 is CAISELGGGVTGELFF. The CDR3, as DNA: TGTGCCATCAGTGAGTTGGGCGGCGGGGTCACCGGGGAGCTGTTTTTT.